This TCR beta chain emerged from a study of PD-1 blockade in mismatch repair-deficient tumors. Using immunoSEQ multiplex PCR, the repertoire was profiled, and TCRdb retains in-frame clones only, with some absent. The table has 90,000 to 120,000 clones, approximately 83% seen once. Per the germline V gene, CDR1 is SGHRS and CDR2 is YFSETQ. The J segment lost 5 bases and the V segment lost 2 bases, leaving 8 bases of the junction unmatched. The CDR3 totals 15 residues. Sequencing used peripheral blood, obtained approximately 8 months after starting pembrolizumab. The sequence derives from an adult with mismatch repair-deficient cancer. This chain connects TRBV5-1 to TRBJ2-5, with TRBD1 matching 8 bases. The CDR3 region has the DNA TGCGCCAGCAGCTTCCAGAAGACAGGGGATGAGACCCAGTACTTC. Translated: CASSFQKTGDETQYF.